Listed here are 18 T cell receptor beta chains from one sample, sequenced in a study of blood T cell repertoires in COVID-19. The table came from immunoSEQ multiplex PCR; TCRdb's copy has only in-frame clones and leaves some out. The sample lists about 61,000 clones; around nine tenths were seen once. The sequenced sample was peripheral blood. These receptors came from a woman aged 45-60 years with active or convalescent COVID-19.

DNA for the CDR3: TGTGCCAGCAGCGCCAGGACAGAAGAGACCCAGTACTTC. Its protein is CASSARTEETQYF. The J gene is TRBJ2-5, the V gene TRBV5-5, with a tentative D call TRBD1 (6 bases). This CDR3 spans 13 amino acids. V lost 4 bases and J lost 3, with 10 bases in between. Germline CDR1 reads SGHKS; CDR2 reads YYEKEE (reference sequence).

The CDR3 DNA is TGCGCCAGCAGCTTGGCCAGTATGACATATCGAAACACCATATATTTT. Residues: CASSLASMTYRNTIYF. This chain links TRBV5-1 with TRBJ1-3; D remains unclear. Trimming cost V 0 bases and J 5 bases, with 15 bases left between them. The germline gives CDR1 SGHRS, CDR2 YFSETQ. This CDR3 comprises 16 residues.

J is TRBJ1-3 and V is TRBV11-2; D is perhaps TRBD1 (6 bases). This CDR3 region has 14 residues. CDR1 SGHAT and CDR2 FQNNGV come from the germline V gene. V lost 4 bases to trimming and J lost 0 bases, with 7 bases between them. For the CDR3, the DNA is TGTGCCAGCAGCTGGGACATCTCTGGAAACACCATATATTTT. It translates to CASSWDISGNTIYF.

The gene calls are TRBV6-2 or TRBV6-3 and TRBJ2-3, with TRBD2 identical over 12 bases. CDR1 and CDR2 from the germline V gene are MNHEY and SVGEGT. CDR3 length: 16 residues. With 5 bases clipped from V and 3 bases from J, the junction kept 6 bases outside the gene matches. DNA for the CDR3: TGTGCCAGCAGTCAGACTAGCGGGAGTGGTACAGATACGCAGTATTTT. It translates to CASSQTSGSGTDTQYF.

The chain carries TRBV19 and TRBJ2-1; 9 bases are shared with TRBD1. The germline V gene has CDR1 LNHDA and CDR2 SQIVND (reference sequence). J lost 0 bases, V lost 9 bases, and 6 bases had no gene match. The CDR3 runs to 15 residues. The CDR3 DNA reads TGTGCCAGCCGGGACAGGGCCACCTCCTACAATGAGCAGTTCTTC. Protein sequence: CASRDRATSYNEQFF.

CDR3 nucleotide sequence: TGTGCCAGCAGCCAAGATTGGGGGGCCCAGCATTTT. This encodes CASSQDWGAQHF. The chain links TRBV3-1 (or the pseudogene TRBV3-2) to TRBJ1-5, with D perhaps TRBD1 (5 bases). Trimming stripped 0 bases from V and 11 bases from J, with 8 bases between. This CDR3 has 12 amino acids. CDR1 is LGHDT and CDR2 is YNNKEL in the germline V gene (reference sequence).

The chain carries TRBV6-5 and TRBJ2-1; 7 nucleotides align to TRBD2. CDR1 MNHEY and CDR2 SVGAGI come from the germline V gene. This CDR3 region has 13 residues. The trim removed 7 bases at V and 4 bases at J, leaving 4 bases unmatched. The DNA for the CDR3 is TGTGCCAGCACGAGCGGGATATACAATGAGCAGTTCTTC. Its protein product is CASTSGIYNEQFF.

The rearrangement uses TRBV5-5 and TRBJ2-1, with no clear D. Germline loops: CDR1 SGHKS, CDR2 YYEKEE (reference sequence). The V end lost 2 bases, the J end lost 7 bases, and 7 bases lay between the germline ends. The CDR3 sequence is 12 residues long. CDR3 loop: CASSFTENEQFF. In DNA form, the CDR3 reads TGTGCCAGCAGCTTCACGGAGAATGAGCAGTTCTTC.

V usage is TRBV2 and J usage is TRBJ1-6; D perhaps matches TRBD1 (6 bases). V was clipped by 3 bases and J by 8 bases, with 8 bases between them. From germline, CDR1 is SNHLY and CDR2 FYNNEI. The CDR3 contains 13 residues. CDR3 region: CASSDQGYSPLHF. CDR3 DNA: TGTGCCAGCAGTGACCAGGGGTATTCACCCCTCCACTTT.

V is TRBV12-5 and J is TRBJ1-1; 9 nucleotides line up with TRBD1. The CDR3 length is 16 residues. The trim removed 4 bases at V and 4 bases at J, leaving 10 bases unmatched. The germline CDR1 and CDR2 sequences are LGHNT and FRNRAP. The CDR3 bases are TGTGCTAGTGGTTCCACGGGACAGGGAGGAAGCACTGAAGCTTTCTTT. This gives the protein CASGSTGQGGSTEAFF.

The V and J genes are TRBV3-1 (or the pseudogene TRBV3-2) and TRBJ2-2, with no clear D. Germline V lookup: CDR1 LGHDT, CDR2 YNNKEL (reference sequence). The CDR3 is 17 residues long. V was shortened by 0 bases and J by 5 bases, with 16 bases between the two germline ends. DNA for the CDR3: TGTGCCAGCAGCCAAGAGGTGACGGCGGATCCGACCGGGGAGCTGTTTTTT. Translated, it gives CASSQEVTADPTGELFF.

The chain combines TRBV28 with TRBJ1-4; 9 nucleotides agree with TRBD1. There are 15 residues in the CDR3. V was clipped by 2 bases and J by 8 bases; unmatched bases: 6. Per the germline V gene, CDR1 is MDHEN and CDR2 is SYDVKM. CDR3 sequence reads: CASSLVPGQGEKLFF. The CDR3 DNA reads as TGTGCCAGCAGTTTAGTACCGGGACAGGGAGAAAAACTGTTTTTT.

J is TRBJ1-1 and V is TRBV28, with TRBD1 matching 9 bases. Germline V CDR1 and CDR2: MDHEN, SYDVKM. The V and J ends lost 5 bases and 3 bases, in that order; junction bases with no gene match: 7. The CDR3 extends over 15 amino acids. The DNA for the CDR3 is TGTGCCAGCAGTCTTAACAGGGGGCGGGACACTGAAGCTTTCTTT. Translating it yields CASSLNRGRDTEAFF.

DNA for the CDR3: TGTGCCAGTAGCTGGCCAGGGGGTCAGCCCCAGCATTTT. Protein product: CASSWPGGQPQHF. This chain connects TRBV19 to TRBJ1-5; 7 nucleotides agree with TRBD1. V shed 6 bases, J shed 6 bases, and the junction held 5 bases outside the gene matches. CDR1 and CDR2 from the germline V gene are LNHDA and SQIVND (reference sequence). The length of the CDR3 is 13 residues.

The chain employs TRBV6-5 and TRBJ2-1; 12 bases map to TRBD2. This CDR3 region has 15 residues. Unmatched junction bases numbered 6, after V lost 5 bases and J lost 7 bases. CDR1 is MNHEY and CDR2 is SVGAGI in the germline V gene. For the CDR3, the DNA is TGTGCCAGCAGTAAGGGACTAGCGGGTTATAATGAGCAGTTCTTC. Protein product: CASSKGLAGYNEQFF.

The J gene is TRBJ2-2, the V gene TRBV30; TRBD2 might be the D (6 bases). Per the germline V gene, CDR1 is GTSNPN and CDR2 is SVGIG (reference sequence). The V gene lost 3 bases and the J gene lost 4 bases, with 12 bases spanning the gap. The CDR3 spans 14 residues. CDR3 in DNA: TGTGCCTGGAGCCTCTTCGGGGGCACCGGGGAGCTGTTTTTT. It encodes CAWSLFGGTGELFF.

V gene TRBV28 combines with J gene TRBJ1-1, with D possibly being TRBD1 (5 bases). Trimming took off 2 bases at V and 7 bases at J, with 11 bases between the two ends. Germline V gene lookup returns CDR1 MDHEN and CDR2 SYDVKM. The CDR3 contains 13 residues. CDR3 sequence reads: CASSLGGDVEAFF. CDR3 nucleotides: TGTGCCAGCAGTTTAGGAGGGGACGTTGAAGCTTTCTTT.

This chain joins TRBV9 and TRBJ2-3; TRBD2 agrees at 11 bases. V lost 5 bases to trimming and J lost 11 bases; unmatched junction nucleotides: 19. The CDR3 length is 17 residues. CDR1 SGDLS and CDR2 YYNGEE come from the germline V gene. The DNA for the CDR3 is TGTGCCAGCAGTCGGACTAGCGGGCGGGAACCTCCGGTGGGGCAGTATTTT. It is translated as CASSRTSGREPPVGQYF.